This T cell receptor (beta chain) was profiled in a study of identical twins (TCRdb year 2016). Context from the whole study: To test whether fetal clonotypes persist, this study deep-sequenced TCR alpha and beta repertoires from monozygotic twins, from unrelated adults of various ages, and from cord blood. To rule out contamination, the twin experiments were replicated at different times with different library preparation protocols.

The method behind the library was 5' RACE. Sequencing was performed on an Illumina HiSeq 2000. Template switching added a universal primer binding site, and the final cDNA carried a unique molecular identifier that allowed TCR cDNA molecules to be counted accurately. Specific primers in the conserved constant-segment region were used to synthesize first-strand cDNA for TCR alpha and beta chains. To control for contamination, every cDNA library was double barcoded, receiving both a SMART-Mk sample barcode and Illumina barcodes. TruSeq adapter sequences and Illumina sample barcodes were added in two successive PCR steps. Sequencing of the TCR alpha and beta cDNA libraries was done on the Illumina HiSeq platform using custom primers. Concerning the study's data processing: MiGEC processed the raw reads to extract unique molecular identifiers, while MiXCR was used to determine the CDR3 positions. Recombination models were inferred per individual with the repgenHMM and IGoR tools using an EM algorithm. Shared clonotypes were analyzed with the tcR package in R, and sharing was normalized by the product of cloneset sizes. To study raw recombination free of thymic and clonal selection effects, out-of-frame nonproductive sequences were analyzed. TCRdb reworked the public reads: Q25 trimming with fastp, MiXCR clone assembly, productive beta chains retained. Each entry merges the rows of one CDR3 protein and shows their most common DNA and genes. Here the V and J calls rest on TCRdb's processing, not on the authors' analysis. The sample table records roughly 1,500,000 distinct CDR3 sequences; more than 30% of these occur just once. The ten largest clones add up to under 0.35% of the sample.

What the work shows at the level of the full study, not this receptor alone: Abundant cord blood beta clonotypes had fewer insertions, young adult naive repertoires showed a similar but weaker trend, and memory repertoires showed no such trend. Compared with coincidental sharing between unrelated individuals, out-of-frame TCR alpha sequences shared between twins showed an excess of sequences with low generation probability. Invariant T cells such as MAIT and iNKT could partly confound zero-insertion analyses, although diverse VJ usage argued against such confounding for most clonotypes. In monozygotic twins, out-of-frame TCR alpha sharing was systematically underestimated by recombination models, although the models agreed with sharing between unrelated individuals. Conclusions relied on cross-sectional statistical analysis, since the same donors could not be followed over many years. The excess sharing between twins in beta out-of-frame sequences was weaker because fewer shared sequences reduced the signal-to-noise ratio.

This clonotype was found many times. The clone's antigen remains unknown. Base qualities were left out, and no much larger clone turns up one base away. Every donor was a healthy Caucasian. CDR1 and CDR2 were assigned from the germline V gene as MGHDK and SYGVNS. The CDR3 starts with the cysteine, ends with the phenylalanine, and has 13 residues. This entry keeps only the CDR3 DNA: 39 bases, framed from base 1. Unmatched junction bases come to 7, with V trimmed by 6 bases and J by 6 bases. Sequenced material: cord blood. This receptor was identified in a newborn girl in good health. The chain uses TRBV25-1 and TRBJ1-2; 7 nucleotides in the junction match TRBD1. This receptor carries the CDR3 CASRIDREDGYTF. Here is the DNA: TGTGCCAGCAGGATCGACAGGGAGGATGGCTACACCTTC.